The rows below give T cell receptor beta chains drawn from one sample of a study of T-cell reconstitution after alpha-beta-depleted transplantation in children. TCRdb reprocessed the PCR reads via MiXCR and lists one record per CDR3 protein. The sample lists around 600,000 distinct CDR3 sequences; 23% were seen once. This material consisted of PBMCs, mostly from graft donor cells, taken 360 days after TCRalphabeta/CD19-depleted stem cell transplant. The receptor set was obtained from a boy under three years old who had a stem cell transplant for acute myeloid leukemia, so the T cells may come from the graft donor. Each CDR3 is given with its conserved first and last residue. D genes are given only for firm matches. Rows give clone size only sometimes, using once, few, many, or a class for an expanded clone.

V	D	size	J	DNA	CDR3
TRBV7-9	NA	NA	TRBJ2-5	TGTGCCAGCAGCTTAGAGATAGAGACCCAGTACTTC	CASSLEIETQYF
TRBV4-3	NA	NA	TRBJ1-2	TGCGCCAGCAGCCAGCTGACAGGAAGGTATGGCTACACCTTC	CASSQLTGRYGYTF
TRBV7-7	NA	NA	TRBJ2-1	TGTGCCAGCAGCCCCGCCTTCAGCAATGAGCAGTTCTTC	CASSPAFSNEQFF
TRBV6-6	NA	few	TRBJ2-7	TGTGCCAGCCTGGCGCAAGGAGAGCAGTACTTC	CASLAQGEQYF
TRBV3-1	NA	few	TRBJ2-1	TGTGCCAGCAGTTTGACCCCCTTAGTAGGGGATGAGCAGTTCTTC	CASSLTPLVGDEQFF
TRBV25-1	NA	few	TRBJ2-1	TGTGCCAGCAGTCGGGCTGGGGGCTATGAGCAGTTCTTC	CASSRAGGYEQFF
TRBV20-1	NA	few	TRBJ2-1	TGCAGTGCTAGCGGGGCCAGTCGGGGGCAGTTCTTC	CSASGASRGQFF
TRBV7-3	TRBD2	NA	TRBJ2-1	TGTGCCAGCAGCCAGAGGGAGGGTAGCTCCTACAATGAGCAGTTCTTC	CASSQREGSSYNEQFF
TRBV6-1	TRBD1	few	TRBJ1-1	TGTGCCAGCAGTGGACAGGGGGGAATCACTGAAGCTTTCTTT	CASSGQGGITEAFF
TRBV18	NA	NA	TRBJ1-3	TGTGCCAGCTCACCACAAGGGACAAGGACCTCTGGAAACACCATATATTTT	CASSPQGTRTSGNTIYF
TRBV29-1	NA	many	TRBJ1-1	TGCAGCGTTGTCAGGGGGAACACTGAAGCTTTCTTT	CSVVRGNTEAFF
TRBV12-3/TRBV12-4	TRBD1	many	TRBJ2-3	TGTGCCAGCAGCCACCGGGACAGGGATTCAGATACGCAGTATTTT	CASSHRDRDSDTQYF
TRBV7-2	NA	NA	TRBJ2-7	TGTGCCAGCAGCTTAACGGGGGGCCCCTGGCCCTACGAGCAGTACTTC	CASSLTGGPWPYEQYF
TRBV20-1	TRBD1	NA	TRBJ2-7	TGCAGTGCTAGAGATCCCAGACAGGGGCCCTCCTACGAGCAGTACTTC	CSARDPRQGPSYEQYF
TRBV3-1	NA	few	TRBJ2-1	TGTGCCAGCAGCCTACGACAGGATGAGCAGTTCTTC	CASSLRQDEQFF
TRBV6-6	NA	few	TRBJ1-1	TGTGCCAGCAGTGTCGACGGGAACACTGAAGCTTTCTTT	CASSVDGNTEAFF
TRBV20-1	TRBD2	NA	TRBJ2-1	TGCAGTGCTCCTATAGCGGGGCACCTCTCCTACAATGAGCAGTTCTTC	CSAPIAGHLSYNEQFF
TRBV6-5	NA	NA	TRBJ1-4	TGTGCCAGCAGTTCGCGTGGGGGAACTAATGAAAAACTGTTTTTT	CASSSRGGTNEKLFF
TRBV10-2	NA	many	TRBJ2-5	TGCGCCAGCAGCGAAGGGCAGGGGTACCAAGAGACCCAGTACTTC	CASSEGQGYQETQYF
TRBV15	NA	NA	TRBJ1-1	TGTGCCACCAGCAGAGGAGGGGTTGAAGCTTTCTTT	CATSRGGVEAFF
TRBV15	NA	NA	TRBJ2-1	TGTGCCACCAGCAGAGTGGGGAGCTCCTACAATGAGCAGTTCTTC	CATSRVGSSYNEQFF
TRBV7-2	TRBD2	many	TRBJ2-1	TGTGCCAGCAGCTTAGCGACTAGCGGGGGGGGGTACAATGAGCAGTTCTTC	CASSLATSGGGYNEQFF